Below are 24 T cell receptor beta chains sequenced from a single sample in a study of blood T cell repertoires in COVID-19. Profiling relied on immunoSEQ multiplex PCR, and the TCRdb table lists in-frame clones only, not all of them. The sample lists hundreds of thousands of clones; 75% to 90% were seen once. Specimen: peripheral blood. The receptors stem from a woman in her fifties or sixties who had recovered from COVID-19.

The V and J genes are TRBV5-5 and TRBJ2-3; 7 nucleotides align to TRBD1. Germline trimming cut 0 bases from V and 2 bases from J; bases unmatched to any gene: 9. Germline V lookup: CDR1 SGHKS, CDR2 YYEKEE (reference sequence). This CDR3 has 17 residues. CDR3 bases: TGTGCCAGCAGCTTGGGACCGGGACAGCGCTACACAGATACGCAGTATTTT. It translates to CASSLGPGQRYTDTQYF.

The chain uses TRBV4-2 and TRBJ2-1; TRBD2 aligns across 13 bases. The trim removed 4 bases at V and 7 bases at J, leaving 13 bases unmatched. Germline assignment: CDR1 LGHNA and CDR2 YNFKEQ. The CDR3 totals 18 residues. This CDR3 reads CASSLQGLAGRGRNEQFF. The CDR3 region has the DNA TGTGCCAGCAGCCTACAGGGACTAGCGGGACGCGGCAGGAATGAGCAGTTCTTC.

The chain carries TRBV19 and TRBJ2-3; 8 bases line up with TRBD2. This CDR3 contains 16 residues. The V and J ends lost 4 bases and 5 bases, in that order; junction bases with no gene match: 11. Germline loops: CDR1 LNHDA, CDR2 SQIVND (reference sequence). The CDR3 reads CASSTRSGKLQDTQYF. The CDR3 DNA follows: TGTGCCAGTAGTACCCGTAGCGGGAAGCTGCAAGATACGCAGTATTTT.

The V and J genes are TRBV24-1 and TRBJ2-2; 7 nucleotides match TRBD1. After removal of 7 bases from V and 6 bases from J, the junction contained 7 bases not matched to a gene. This CDR3 has 14 residues. Germline lookup yields CDR1 KGHDR and CDR2 SFDVKD. CDR3 nucleotide sequence: TGTGCCACCAGCGACAGGGTTGTGTCCGGGGAGCTGTTTTTT. This encodes CATSDRVVSGELFF.

This clone was seen a few times. The V call is TRBV2, the J call TRBJ1-1; no clear D. The length of the CDR3 is 12 residues. Trimming cost V 4 bases and J 7 bases, with 10 bases left between them. Germline-derived CDR1 and CDR2 are SNHLY and FYNNEI. This chain's CDR3 is CASSVIPLEAFF. DNA of the CDR3: TGTGCCAGCAGTGTGATCCCACTTGAAGCTTTCTTT.

The chain links TRBV3-1 (or the pseudogene TRBV3-2) to TRBJ2-1, with 8 bases identical to TRBD1. The V segment lost 4 bases and the J segment 4 bases; nucleotides outside the gene matches: 3. Germline values: CDR1 LGHDT, CDR2 YNNKEL (reference sequence). CDR3 length equals 14 residues. CDR3 nucleotide sequence: TGTGCCAGCAGCCCGACAGGGGTTTACAATGAGCAGTTCTTC. Its translation: CASSPTGVYNEQFF.

The chain links TRBV19 to TRBJ2-3; 10 bases fit TRBD1. The CDR3 covers 17 residues. Per germline, CDR1 LNHDA and CDR2 SQIVND (reference sequence). V gave up 0 bases and J gave up 2 bases; unmatched junction bases: 5. The CDR3 loop is CASSIEDRGASTDTQYF. The CDR3 DNA follows: TGTGCCAGTAGTATAGAGGACAGGGGGGCTTCCACAGATACGCAGTATTTT.

The chain combines TRBV28 with TRBJ1-1; no clear D gene. V lost 7 bases to trimming and J lost 5 bases, with 17 bases between them. CDR1 is MDHEN, CDR2 SYDVKM, per germline. There are 14 residues in the CDR3. The CDR3 protein is CASISSGEVTEAFF. DNA of the CDR3: TGTGCCAGCATCTCCTCCGGTGAGGTAACTGAAGCTTTCTTT.

This clone was counted only a few times. This chain links TRBV6-5 with TRBJ1-1; no clear D. This CDR3 spans 13 amino acids. Per germline, CDR1 MNHEY and CDR2 SVGAGI. Trimming cost V 5 bases and J 1 base, with 8 bases left between them. The CDR3 protein is CASSTRENTEAFF. Written as DNA, the CDR3 is TGTGCCAGCAGTACCCGGGAGAACACTGAAGCTTTCTTT.

A single count supports this clone. CDR3 DNA sequence: TGTGCCATCCGGCTAGGGGTCGGCTACACCTTC. Translating gives CAIRLGVGYTF. The V and J genes are TRBV10-3 and TRBJ1-2, with a possible D match to TRBD1 (5 bases). Trimming took off 8 bases at V and 8 bases at J, with 12 bases between the two ends. The CDR3 length is 11 residues. Germline CDR1 is ENHRY and CDR2 is SYGVKD.

V and J are TRBV5-1 and TRBJ2-3, with D possibly matching TRBD1 (6 bases). V was trimmed by 3 bases and J by 2 bases, leaving 10 bases between them. The germline CDR1 and CDR2 sequences are SGHRS and YFSETQ. The CDR3 extends over 14 amino acids. For the CDR3, the DNA is TGCGCCAGCAGCTCCGGGACATTCACAGATACGCAGTATTTT. This encodes CASSSGTFTDTQYF.

This clone was recorded only once. V usage is TRBV24-1 and J usage is TRBJ1-2; D perhaps matches TRBD1 (6 bases). The CDR3 totals 16 residues. Germline loops: CDR1 KGHDR, CDR2 SFDVKD. The V gene lost 8 bases and the J gene lost 8 bases, with 26 bases spanning the gap. CDR3: CATITTGRGVKGGYTF. The CDR3 region has the DNA TGTGCCACCATCACCACCGGGAGGGGGGTAAAAGGGGGCTACACCTTC.

The chain uses TRBV28 and TRBJ1-6, with 7 positions matching TRBD1. Germline CDR1 and CDR2: MDHEN and SYDVKM. The CDR3 length is 17 residues. The ends lost 6 bases at V and 7 bases at J; junction bases unmatched: 15. The CDR3 region has the DNA TGTGCCAGCAGCAAACACACCTCGACAGGGCCAAATTCACCCCTCCACTTT. Translating gives CASSKHTSTGPNSPLHF.

The chain uses TRBV19 and TRBJ1-1; 9 bases agree with TRBD1. CDR1 and CDR2 from the germline V gene are LNHDA and SQIVND (reference sequence). The CDR3 totals 15 residues. V dropped 3 bases and J dropped 4; count of bases not matched to a gene: 6. CDR3 bases: TGTGCCAGTAGTATTGGGACAGGGCATGGCACTGAAGCTTTCTTT. It specifies CASSIGTGHGTEAFF.

The chain joins TRBV5-1 to TRBJ1-1; D remains unclear. The CDR3 consists of 15 residues. Germline assignment: CDR1 SGHRS and CDR2 YFSETQ. Trimming took 2 bases from V and 1 from J, leaving 12 bases between them. CDR3 nucleotides: TGCGCCAGCAGCTTTCAACAAATTACGAACACTGAAGCTTTCTTT. Encoded protein: CASSFQQITNTEAFF.

V usage is TRBV27 and J usage is TRBJ1-3; 7 positions agree with TRBD1. V trimming: 7 bases; J trimming: 0 bases; junction bases outside the gene matches: 6. The CDR3 totals 15 residues. The germline CDR1 and CDR2 sequences are MNHEY and SMNVEV (reference sequence). CDR3: CASKEGTASGNTIYF. The CDR3 nucleotides read TGTGCCAGCAAGGAGGGGACAGCCTCTGGAAACACCATATATTTT.

The CDR3 protein is CAWDDVGLWQFF. In DNA form, the CDR3 reads TGTGCCTGGGACGACGTGGGCTTGTGGCAGTTCTTC. This sequence joins TRBV30 and TRBJ2-1; D remains ambiguous. The CDR3 extends over 12 amino acids. V gave up 5 bases and J gave up 12 bases, with 17 bases separating them. Looked up from germline, CDR1 is GTSNPN and CDR2 is SVGIG (reference sequence).

CDR3 region: CASGMGQNLNYGYTF. The CDR3 nucleotides read TGTGCCAGCGGTATGGGACAGAATCTCAACTATGGCTACACCTTC. The chain has TRBV7-9 and TRBJ1-2, with 7 bases matching TRBD1. CDR3 length: 15 amino acids. The junction had 11 bases not matched to a gene; V was cut back by 8 bases and J by 2 bases. CDR1 and CDR2 (germline): SEHNR, FQNEAQ (reference sequence).

The rearrangement joins TRBV19 to TRBJ2-3, with a weak D call TRBD2 (5 bases). Germline V CDR1 and CDR2: LNHDA, SQIVND (reference sequence). V was shortened by 1 base and J by 10 bases, with 27 bases between the two germline ends. This CDR3 region has 18 residues. CDR3 sequence: CASSIVVQAQGPRDAQYF. The CDR3, as DNA: TGTGCCAGTAGTATAGTGGTCCAGGCACAAGGCCCTCGGGATGCGCAGTATTTT.

The chain employs TRBV4-2 and TRBJ2-1, with a possible D match to TRBD2 (6 bases). The CDR3 is made up of 17 amino acids. Trimming removed 0 bases from V and 5 bases from J, with 17 bases in between. CDR1 and CDR2 from the germline V gene are LGHNA and YNFKEQ. CDR3 sequence reads: CASSQERGRRGHNEQFF. The CDR3 region has the DNA TGTGCCAGCAGCCAAGAGAGGGGACGGCGGGGCCACAATGAGCAGTTCTTC.

This sequence joins TRBV28 and TRBJ1-6; possible D gene TRBD1, 6 bases. V lost 6 bases, J lost 0 bases, and 12 bases lay in between. Germline V gene lookup returns CDR1 MDHEN and CDR2 SYDVKM. This CDR3 has 16 residues. In DNA, the CDR3 is TGTGCCAGCAGACTAGGACAGAGCTCCTATAATTCACCCCTCCACTTT. This sequence encodes CASRLGQSSYNSPLHF.

This chain joins TRBV6-5 and TRBJ1-1; a possible D gene is TRBD1 (6 bases). Germline CDR1 is MNHEY and CDR2 is SVGAGI. Trimming took off 6 bases at V and 4 bases at J, with 12 bases between the two ends. This CDR3 has 13 amino acids. The CDR3 DNA is TGTGCCAGCAGACTACAGGGTCGCACTGAAGCTTTCTTT. Encoded protein: CASRLQGRTEAFF.

J is TRBJ2-1 and V is TRBV7-3, with 9 bases aligning to TRBD2. The germline CDR1 and CDR2 sequences are SGHTA and FQGTGA. The CDR3 length is 14 residues. Trimming took 3 bases from V and 7 from J; bases not matched to a gene: 4. CDR3 coding DNA: TGTGCCAGCAGCTTCCTAGCGGGGATTAATGAGCAGTTCTTC. Its protein product is CASSFLAGINEQFF. Full variable domain (remainder filled in from reference TRBV7-3 and TRBJ2-1): GAGVSQTPSNKVTEKGKYVELRCDPISGHTALYWYRQSLGQGPEFLIYFQGTGAADDSGLPNDRFFAVRPEGSVSTLKIQRTERGDSAVYLCASSFLAGINEQFFGPGTRLTVL.

The genes are TRBV19 and TRBJ1-2; TRBD1 agrees at 7 bases. V gave up 4 bases and J gave up 8 bases; unmatched junction bases: 4. CDR1 LNHDA and CDR2 SQIVND come from the germline V gene (reference sequence). This CDR3 comprises 12 residues. The CDR3 sequence is CASSTTGLGYTF. The CDR3 DNA sequence: TGTGCCAGTAGTACGACAGGGTTAGGCTACACCTTC.